Sequencing of this TCR beta chain was carried out in a study of T cells in Graves' hyperthyroidism and ophthalmopathy. The investigators amplified TCR beta CDR3 regions from RNA transcripts. The HTBI primer set drove a first-round RT-PCR of the TCR CDR3. Using its own MiXCR run on the multiplex PCR reads, TCRdb lists one record per CDR3 protein. This sample has 400,000 to 500,000 distinct CDR3 sequences; approximately 15% occur once, and the top ten carry 5.3%. J lost 0 bases, V lost 6 bases, and 14 bases had no gene match. Germline loops: CDR1 LGHNT, CDR2 FRNRAP. The length of the CDR3 is 19 residues. This clonotype was observed a few times.

Material for sequencing was blood. The rearrangement joins TRBV12-5 to TRBJ1-5; 10 nucleotides agree with TRBD1. The clonotype originates from a woman younger than 30 with Graves' hyperthyroidism. CDR3 sequence reads: CASGHPGTGAPFSNQPQHF. CDR3 coding DNA: TGTGCTAGTGGACACCCCGGGACAGGGGCCCCTTTTAGCAATCAGCCCCAGCATTTT. Full variable domain (missing parts from reference TRBV12-5 and TRBJ1-5): DARVTQTPRHKVTEMGQEVTMRCQPILGHNTVFWYRQTMMQGLELLAYFRNRAPLDDSGMPKDRFSAEMPDATLATLKIQPSEPRDSAVYFCASGHPGTGAPFSNQPQHFGDGTRLSIL.